The 5 T cell receptor beta chains below were found in one sample sequenced in a study of cytomegalovirus exposure and HLA in healthy donors. With 60 Vbeta and 13 Jbeta primers, the PCR was carried out. The repertoire was sequenced with immunoSEQ multiplex PCR; TCRdb's copy has only in-frame clones and lacks some. The sample includes approximately 200,000 clones, less than 85% of them seen just once. The specimen sequenced was PBMCs. These receptors were taken from a girl aged 5 to 17 in good health and CMV-seropositive.

This chain joins TRBV7-2 and TRBJ2-1; the D gene is possibly TRBD1 (5 bases). The CDR3 totals 15 residues. V lost 0 bases and J lost 6, with 12 bases in between. From germline, CDR1 is SGHTA and CDR2 FQGNSA. The CDR3 nucleotides are TGTGCCAGCAGCTTAGCGCTTCTGCAGGGCAATGAGCAGTTCTTC. Its translation is CASSLALLQGNEQFF. Supplemented by reference TRBV7-2 and TRBJ2-1, the full variable domain reads GAGVSQSPSNKVTEKGKDVELRCDPISGHTALYWYRQSLGQGLEFLIYFQGNSAPDKSGLPSDRFSAERTGGSVSTLTIQRTQQEDSAVYLCASSLALLQGNEQFFGPGTRLTVL.

V is TRBV6-5 and J is TRBJ2-6, with D possibly matching TRBD2 (6 bases). The germline gives CDR1 MNHEY, CDR2 SVGAGI. Trimming cost V 0 bases and J 1 base, with 7 bases left between them. This CDR3 spans 16 amino acids. DNA for the CDR3: TGTGCCAGCAGTTACTCGCGGGGTTCTGGGGCCAACGTCCTGACTTTC. Translating it yields CASSYSRGSGANVLTF.

This chain connects TRBV25-1 to TRBJ2-7, with a weak D call TRBD2 (6 bases). Germline V gene sequence: CDR1 MGHDK, CDR2 SYGVNS. The length of the CDR3 is 17 residues. V shed 3 bases and J shed 3 bases, with 21 bases lying between them. CDR3 DNA sequence: TGTGCCAGCAGTGATGCCCCCGGGTACCAGGGAGGCTACGAGCAGTACTTC. It encodes CASSDAPGYQGGYEQYF.

V and J are TRBV12-5 and TRBJ1-1; 7 bases align to TRBD1. J gave up 13 bases and V 0 bases, and 11 bases lay outside the gene matches. The CDR3 totals 14 residues. Germline lookup yields CDR1 LGHNT and CDR2 FRNRAP. In nucleotides, the CDR3 is TGTGCTAGTGGTTTGGTACCCACTTCGGACAGGCTTTTCTTT. This sequence encodes CASGLVPTSDRLFF.

This clone was seen more than once but under ten times. V is TRBV11-3 and J is TRBJ2-1; TRBD2 matches at 9 bases. V trimming: 4 bases; J trimming: 6 bases; junction bases outside the gene matches: 13. CDR3 size: 17 residues. Per germline, CDR1 SGHNT and CDR2 YENEEA. The CDR3 loop reads CASSSTTGTSRGNEQFF. The CDR3 coding sequence is TGTGCCAGCAGCTCTACTACCGGGACTAGCAGGGGCAATGAGCAGTTCTTC.